This T cell receptor (beta chain) was sequenced during a study of T cells after yellow fever vaccination. One entry per CDR3 protein results from TCRdb running MiXCR on the 5' RACE reads. The data hold approximately 600,000 distinct CDR3 sequences, with roughly 12% observed a single time. The study's findings and limits: Weaker overall, the secondary response nonetheless peaked faster (day 5 versus 15). Subsequent to the booster, the majority of primary-vaccination clones reappeared (about 97% CD4, about 90% CD8).

V shed 5 bases and J shed 5 bases, with 10 bases lying between them. The germline gives CDR1 SEHNR, CDR2 FQNEAQ (reference sequence). The CDR3 is 12 residues long. This clonotype was counted a few times. Its target is unknown. J is TRBJ2-7 and V is TRBV7-9; D is undetermined. The sequences come from PBMCs, collected on the day of the yellow fever booster vaccination. The source of this sequence is a man aged 25 to 45 who received the YFV17D yellow fever vaccine. In DNA, the CDR3 is TGTGCCAGCAGCAGGGCCCTCGACGAGCAGTACTTC. It translates to CASSRALDEQYF.